What follows are 27 T cell receptor beta chains derived from one specimen sequenced in a study of blood T cells in healthy people across ages. Using a J-beta primer mix together with a sample-barcoded 5' primer, a second PCR was run for about 6 to 12 cycles. TCRdb re-called the 5' RACE reads with MiXCR, one entry per CDR3 protein. The table lists some 560,000 distinct CDR3 sequences, about 29% of them singletons. These data also featured in a second study, about T cells of mothers and their children.

Material: blood. Every receptor here comes from a boy aged 2 to 10 in good health.

This rearrangement joins TRBV6-1 to TRBJ1-1; D unclear. The CDR3 length is 13 residues. V dropped 5 bases and J dropped 1 base, with 8 bases sitting between them. Germline CDR1 MNHNS, CDR2 SASEGT. CDR3 protein: CASSMKGNTEAFF. The CDR3 DNA reads as TGTGCCAGCAGTATGAAGGGGAACACTGAAGCTTTCTTT.

This clonotype has just a few counts. V gene TRBV7-2 combines with J gene TRBJ1-2, with 10 positions matching TRBD1. The trim removed 5 bases at V and 4 bases at J, leaving 7 bases unmatched. This CDR3 has 15 residues. Germline V gives CDR1 SGHTA, CDR2 FQGNSA. The CDR3 loop reads CASSVRDRGFYGYTF. The DNA of the CDR3 is TGTGCCAGCAGCGTCCGGGACAGGGGTTTCTATGGCTACACCTTC.

The chain uses TRBV7-9 and TRBJ2-7; 8 bases fit TRBD2. Looked up from germline, CDR1 is SEHNR and CDR2 is FQNEAQ (reference sequence). This CDR3 is built from 13 residues. V was clipped by 5 bases and J by 6 bases; unmatched bases: 6. This chain's CDR3 is CASSQNRGGEQYF. The CDR3 DNA reads as TGTGCCAGCAGCCAGAACCGGGGGGGCGAGCAGTACTTC.

The CDR3 region is CASSQLWGRGTGVTGELFF. CDR3 sequence (DNA): TGTGCCAGCAGCCAACTATGGGGTAGGGGAACGGGAGTCACCGGGGAGCTGTTTTTT. This chain connects TRBV4-2 to TRBJ2-2; maybe TRBD2 (6 bases). The CDR3 totals 19 residues. V dropped 2 bases and J dropped 4 bases, with 23 bases sitting between them. CDR1 is LGHNA and CDR2 is YNFKEQ in the germline V gene.

V gene TRBV27 combines with J gene TRBJ2-5, with 7 bases aligning to TRBD2. The DNA end is more similar to TRBJ2-7, so the J call may be wrong. Per the germline V gene, CDR1 is MNHEY and CDR2 is SMNVEV (reference sequence). The CDR3 is 14 amino acids. CDR3 region: CASSRREGGYEQYF. The CDR3 bases are TGTGCCAGCAGTCGGAGGGAGGGTGGCTACGAGCAGTACTTC.

The J gene is TRBJ2-5, the V gene TRBV6-2 or TRBV6-3; no definite D call. V was clipped by 2 bases and J by 5 bases, with 9 bases between them. CDR3 length: 13 residues. The V gene's germline CDR1 is MNHEY and CDR2 SVGEGT. For the CDR3, the DNA is TGTGCCAGCAGTTACGCTCCTTTCGAGACCCAGTACTTC. Amino acids: CASSYAPFETQYF.

This sequence joins TRBV7-2 and TRBJ1-5; no clear D. The CDR3 sequence is 14 residues long. The V end lost 2 bases, the J end lost 2 bases, and 7 bases lay between the germline ends. Looked up from germline, CDR1 is SGHTA and CDR2 is FQGNSA. Here the CDR3 reads CASSLSARNQPQHF. The CDR3 nucleotides read TGTGCCAGCAGCTTATCGGCGCGCAATCAGCCCCAGCATTTT.

This clonotype was seen a few times. This chain links TRBV29-1 with TRBJ2-3, with no clear D. The CDR3 extends over 11 amino acids. The germline V and J ends were trimmed by 6 bases and 1 base, with 5 bases remaining between them. Germline CDR1 SQVTM, CDR2 ANQGSEA. The CDR3 sequence: CSVRGTDTQYF. The CDR3 DNA reads TGCAGCGTACGCGGCACAGATACGCAGTATTTT.

The rearrangement links TRBV5-1 to TRBJ2-1, with D possibly TRBD2 on 7 matching bases. V shed 7 bases and J shed 10 bases, with 24 bases lying between them. The CDR3 sequence is 15 residues long. Germline V CDR1 and CDR2: SGHRS, YFSETQ. DNA of the CDR3: TGCGCCAGCGGCTCCGTTGTGGGGGGGGCAGGGGAGCAGTTCTTC. It is translated as CASGSVVGGAGEQFF.

V gene TRBV10-3 combines with J gene TRBJ2-1; tentatively, D is TRBD2 (5 bases). The length of the CDR3 is 16 residues. The germline V gene encodes CDR1 ENHRY and CDR2 SYGVKD. Trimming removed 3 bases at V and 6 bases at J, with 18 bases between. The CDR3 DNA sequence: TGTGCCATCAGTGATTGGGATCGAGGGAGCCCCAATGAGCAGTTCTTC. Translation: CAISDWDRGSPNEQFF.

This clonotype was counted ten times or more. The CDR3 sequence is CASSRNEQFF. The DNA of the CDR3 is TGTGCCAGCAGCAGAAATGAGCAGTTCTTC. The chain uses TRBV7-7 and TRBJ2-1, with D unclear. Germline values: CDR1 SSHAT, CDR2 FNYEAQ (reference sequence). The V end lost 5 bases, the J end lost 7 bases, and 3 bases lay between the germline ends. CDR3 size: 10 residues.

The chain recombines TRBV24-1 with TRBJ1-1, with TRBD1 matching 7 bases. The CDR3 totals 13 residues. Per the germline V gene, CDR1 is KGHDR and CDR2 is SFDVKD. With V trimmed by 5 bases and J by 6 bases, 5 bases remained unmatched. The CDR3 DNA sequence: TGTGCCACCAGTGTTACCAGGGGGTCTGAAGCTTTCTTT. Its protein product is CATSVTRGSEAFF.

This clonotype was detected only a few times. This chain joins TRBV27 and TRBJ2-7; TRBD2 is a possible D gene (6 bases). The CDR3 runs to 15 residues. Trimming took off 1 base at V and 2 bases at J, with 12 bases between the two ends. In germline, CDR1 is MNHEY, CDR2 SMNVEV (reference sequence). The CDR3 reads CASSLWGDGAYEQYF. The CDR3 nucleotides are TGTGCCAGCAGTTTATGGGGGGACGGGGCCTACGAGCAGTACTTC.

This clonotype was detected a few times. This chain connects TRBV9 to TRBJ2-1, with TRBD2 identical over 11 bases. The CDR3 runs 17 residues. J gave up 0 bases and V 4 bases, and 6 bases lay outside the gene matches. The germline V gene has CDR1 SGDLS and CDR2 YYNGEE. The CDR3 reads CASSPRTSGYSYNEQFF. The CDR3 DNA reads TGTGCCAGCAGCCCCCGGACTAGCGGGTACTCCTACAATGAGCAGTTCTTC.

This clonotype was counted only a few times. V gene TRBV4-3 combines with J gene TRBJ1-1, with 9 bases aligning to TRBD1. The V gene end was trimmed by 0 bases and the J gene end by 2 bases; junction bases not matched to a gene: 7. CDR3 size: 17 residues. In germline, CDR1 is LGHNA, CDR2 YSLEER. The CDR3 protein is CASSQEMPGQGNTEAFF. The CDR3 DNA reads TGCGCCAGCAGCCAAGAGATGCCGGGACAGGGTAACACTGAAGCTTTCTTT.

V gene TRBV11-2 combines with J gene TRBJ2-1, with 8 nucleotides matching TRBD2. The DNA end is more similar to TRBJ2-5, so the J call may be wrong. The CDR3 contains 17 residues. Germline CDR1 and CDR2: SGHAT and FQNNGV. CDR3 protein: CASSLLREGGPIETQYF. The CDR3 DNA is TGTGCCAGCAGCTTACTTCGGGAGGGAGGTCCAATAGAGACCCAGTACTTC.

This clonotype occurred a few times. This rearrangement joins TRBV7-2 to TRBJ1-4, with no clear D. V was shortened by 1 base and J by 8 bases, with 17 bases between the two germline ends. CDR1 and CDR2 (germline): SGHTA, FQGNSA. CDR3 length: 16 residues. In DNA form, the CDR3 reads TGTGCCAGCAGCTTAGTTCCCCGGGTCCTAGGAGAAAAACTGTTTTTT. It translates to CASSLVPRVLGEKLFF.

The chain recombines TRBV11-2 with TRBJ1-4; D might be TRBD1 (5 bases). CDR1 is SGHAT and CDR2 is FQNNGV in the germline V gene. This CDR3 is built from 17 residues. V lost 5 bases to trimming and J lost 9 bases, with 25 bases between them. The CDR3 sequence: CASSPKPWKRGGQKLFF. The CDR3 nucleotides are TGTGCCAGCAGCCCGAAGCCATGGAAAAGGGGAGGTCAAAAACTGTTTTTT.

This clonotype has just a few counts. The rearrangement joins TRBV9 to TRBJ2-2; D not certain. Per the germline V gene, CDR1 is SGDLS and CDR2 is YYNGEE. The CDR3 runs to 16 residues. The V end was cut by 3 bases, the J end by 0 bases, with 12 bases between. The CDR3 nucleotides are TGTGCCAGCAGCGCAGAGGTCAGCCCGAACACCGGGGAGCTGTTTTTT. It specifies CASSAEVSPNTGELFF.

This clonotype occurred many times. This chain uses TRBV20-1 with TRBJ2-5, with 12 bases aligning to TRBD2. V gave up 4 bases and J gave up 0 bases; unmatched junction bases: 6. The CDR3 contains 16 residues. Germline values: CDR1 DFQATT, CDR2 SNEGSKA (reference sequence). The CDR3 sequence: CSAKRLAGVNQETQYF. CDR3 nucleotide sequence: TGCAGTGCTAAAAGACTAGCGGGGGTTAACCAAGAGACCCAGTACTTC.

The table lists this clonotype with a few counts. The genes are TRBV7-4 and TRBJ2-3; possible D gene TRBD1, 5 bases. Trimming left V 3 bases short and J 0 bases short, with 10 bases between. Looked up from germline, CDR1 is SGHVT and CDR2 is SQSDAQ. The CDR3 is 15 residues long. CDR3 residues: CASSFRGRSTDTQYF. Written as DNA, the CDR3 is TGTGCCAGCAGCTTTAGGGGCAGAAGCACAGATACGCAGTATTTT.

This chain joins TRBV7-9 and TRBJ1-4; 10 bases fit TRBD1. V shed 4 bases and J 0 bases; nucleotides not matched to a gene: 2. The CDR3 has 16 amino acids. Germline V gene lookup returns CDR1 SEHNR and CDR2 FQNEAQ (reference sequence). The CDR3 spells CASSWGTGATNEKLFF. The DNA of the CDR3 is TGTGCCAGCAGCTGGGGGACAGGGGCAACTAATGAAAAACTGTTTTTT.

In its sample, this clonotype was seen a few times. V usage is TRBV20-1 and J usage is TRBJ2-1, with TRBD2 matching over 8 bases. The trim removed 6 bases at V and 0 bases at J, leaving 7 bases unmatched. This CDR3 comprises 15 residues. CDR1 is DFQATT and CDR2 is SNEGSKA in the germline V gene (reference sequence). The CDR3, as DNA: TGCAGTGCGGCCACCGGGACTAGCTCCTACAATGAGCAGTTCTTC. Translating gives CSAATGTSSYNEQFF.

This clonotype was counted between two and nine times. The chain is built from TRBV9 and TRBJ1-4; 7 bases line up with TRBD1. The CDR3 length is 14 residues. V lost 2 bases, J lost 4 bases, and 2 bases stayed unmatched. Germline assignment: CDR1 SGDLS and CDR2 YYNGEE. Here the CDR3 reads CASSVTGSNEKLFF. The CDR3, as DNA: TGTGCCAGCAGCGTGACAGGGAGTAATGAAAAACTGTTTTTT.

This clonotype has more than one count but fewer than ten. The rearrangement joins TRBV18 to TRBJ2-7; 7 bases align to TRBD2. Germline V gives CDR1 KGHSH, CDR2 LQKENI. This CDR3 comprises 16 residues. V was pared by 6 bases and J by 1 base, with 12 bases of the junction left unmatched. The CDR3 loop is CASSPSSGYQSYEQYF. In DNA form, the CDR3 reads TGTGCCAGCTCGCCCTCTAGCGGTTACCAGTCCTACGAGCAGTACTTC. The full variable domain, rest sourced from reference TRBV18 and TRBJ2-7, is NAGVMQNPRHLVRRRGQEARLRCSPMKGHSHVYWYRQLPEEGLKFMVYLQKENIIDESGMPKERFSAEFPKEGPSILRIQQVVRGDSAAYFCASSPSSGYQSYEQYFGPGTRLTVT.

The J gene is TRBJ2-5, the V gene TRBV6-2 or TRBV6-3; TRBD2 is a possible D gene (6 bases). In germline, CDR1 is MNHEY, CDR2 SVGEGT. The length of the CDR3 is 15 residues. Trimming stripped 6 bases from V and 1 base from J, with 15 bases between. CDR3 in amino acids: CASRGLARIQETQYF. DNA of the CDR3: TGTGCCAGCAGGGGGCTAGCGAGAATCCAAGAGACCCAGTACTTC.

This clonotype was seen at least ten times. The rearrangement links TRBV7-9 to TRBJ1-1, with D possibly TRBD1 on 6 matching bases. The CDR3 has 14 amino acids. The germline V and J ends were trimmed by 5 bases and 5 bases, with 15 bases remaining between them. Germline values: CDR1 SEHNR, CDR2 FQNEAQ (reference sequence). CDR3 sequence (DNA): TGTGCCAGCAGCCAGTCACTCGGACAGACTGAAGCTTTCTTT. It translates to CASSQSLGQTEAFF.